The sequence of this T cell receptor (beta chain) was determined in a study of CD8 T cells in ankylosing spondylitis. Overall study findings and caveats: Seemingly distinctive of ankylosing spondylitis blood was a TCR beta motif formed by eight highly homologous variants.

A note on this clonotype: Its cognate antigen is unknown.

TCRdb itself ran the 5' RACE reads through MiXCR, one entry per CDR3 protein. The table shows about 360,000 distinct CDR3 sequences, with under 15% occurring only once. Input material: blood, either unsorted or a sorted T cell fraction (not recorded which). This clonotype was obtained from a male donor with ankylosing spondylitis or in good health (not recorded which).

CDR3 sequence: CASSRTGGAFQPQHF. CDR3 bases: TGTGCCAGCAGTAGGACAGGGGGCGCCTTTCAGCCCCAGCATTTT. V gene TRBV27 combines with J gene TRBJ1-5, with 11 bases that match TRBD1. The CDR3 contains 15 residues. Germline lookup yields CDR1 MNHEY and CDR2 SMNVEV (reference sequence). Trimming removed 5 bases from V and 6 bases from J; junction bases left unmatched: 6.